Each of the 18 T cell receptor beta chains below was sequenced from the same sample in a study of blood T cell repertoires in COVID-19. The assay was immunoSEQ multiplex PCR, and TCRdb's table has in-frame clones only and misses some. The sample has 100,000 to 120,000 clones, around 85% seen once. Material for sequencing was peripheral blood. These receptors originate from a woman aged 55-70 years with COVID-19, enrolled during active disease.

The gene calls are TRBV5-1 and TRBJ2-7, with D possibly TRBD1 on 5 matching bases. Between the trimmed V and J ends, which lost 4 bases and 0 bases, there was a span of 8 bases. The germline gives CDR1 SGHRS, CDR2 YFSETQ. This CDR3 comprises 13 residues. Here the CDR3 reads CASSVDNSYEQYF. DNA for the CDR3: TGCGCCAGCAGCGTGGACAACTCCTACGAGCAGTACTTC.

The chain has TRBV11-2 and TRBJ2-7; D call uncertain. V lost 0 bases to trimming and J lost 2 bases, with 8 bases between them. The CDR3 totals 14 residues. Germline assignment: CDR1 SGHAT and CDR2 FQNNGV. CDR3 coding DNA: TGTGCCAGCAGCTTAGATAACTCTCCCTACGAGCAGTACTTC. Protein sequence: CASSLDNSPYEQYF.

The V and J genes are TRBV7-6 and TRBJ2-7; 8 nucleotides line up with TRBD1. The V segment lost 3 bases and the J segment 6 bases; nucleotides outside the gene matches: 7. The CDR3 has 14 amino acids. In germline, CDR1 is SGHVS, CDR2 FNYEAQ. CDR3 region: CASSFGQGQVEQYF. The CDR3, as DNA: TGTGCCAGCAGCTTTGGACAGGGCCAGGTCGAGCAGTACTTC.

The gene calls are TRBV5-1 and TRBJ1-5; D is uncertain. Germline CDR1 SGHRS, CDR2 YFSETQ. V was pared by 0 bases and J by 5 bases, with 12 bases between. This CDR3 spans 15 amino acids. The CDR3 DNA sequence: TGCGCCAGCAGCTTGGGGTCGGGGTTGGATCAGCCCCAGCATTTT. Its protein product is CASSLGSGLDQPQHF.

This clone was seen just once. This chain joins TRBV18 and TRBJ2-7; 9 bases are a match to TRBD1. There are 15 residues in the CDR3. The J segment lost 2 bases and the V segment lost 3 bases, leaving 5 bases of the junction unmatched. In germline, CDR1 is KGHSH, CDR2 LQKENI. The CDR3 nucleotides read TGTGCCAGCTCACCGATTAGGACAGGGGCCTACGAGCAGTACTTC. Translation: CASSPIRTGAYEQYF. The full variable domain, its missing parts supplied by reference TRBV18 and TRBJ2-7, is NAGVMQNPRHLVRRRGQEARLRCSPMKGHSHVYWYRQLPEEGLKFMVYLQKENIIDESGMPKERFSAEFPKEGPSILRIQQVVRGDSAAYFCASSPIRTGAYEQYFGPGTRLTVT.

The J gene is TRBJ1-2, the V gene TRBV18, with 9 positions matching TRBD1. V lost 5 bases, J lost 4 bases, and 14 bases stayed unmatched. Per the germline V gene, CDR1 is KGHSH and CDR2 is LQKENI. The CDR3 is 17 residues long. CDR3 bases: TGTGCCAGCTCAAGCGCGGGACAGGGTAGCGGTGGCTATGGCTACACCTTC. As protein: CASSSAGQGSGGYGYTF.

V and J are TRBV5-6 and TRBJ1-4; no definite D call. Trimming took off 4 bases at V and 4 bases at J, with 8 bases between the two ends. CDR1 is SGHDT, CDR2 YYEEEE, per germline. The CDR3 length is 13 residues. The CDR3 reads CASSPGFNEKLFF. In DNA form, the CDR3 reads TGTGCCAGCAGCCCGGGGTTTAATGAAAAACTGTTTTTT.

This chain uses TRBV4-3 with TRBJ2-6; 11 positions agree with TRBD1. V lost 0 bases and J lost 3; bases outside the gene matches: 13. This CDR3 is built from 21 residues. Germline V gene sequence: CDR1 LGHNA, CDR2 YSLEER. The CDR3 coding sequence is TGCGCCAGCAGCCAAGAGGCATCCTCTGGACAGGGGGCAATTGGGGCCAACGTCCTGACTTTC. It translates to CASSQEASSGQGAIGANVLTF.

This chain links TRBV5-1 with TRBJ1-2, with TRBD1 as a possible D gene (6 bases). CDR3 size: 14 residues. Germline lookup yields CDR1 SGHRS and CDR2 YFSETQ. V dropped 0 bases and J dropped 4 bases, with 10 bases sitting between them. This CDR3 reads CASSLEQGAYGYTF. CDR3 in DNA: TGCGCCAGCAGCTTGGAACAGGGTGCCTATGGCTACACCTTC.

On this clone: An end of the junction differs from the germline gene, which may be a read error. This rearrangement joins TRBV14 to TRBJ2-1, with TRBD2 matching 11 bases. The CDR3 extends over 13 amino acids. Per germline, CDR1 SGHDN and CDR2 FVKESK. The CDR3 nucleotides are TGTGCCAGCAGCCAAGCGGGTAGCGGGGGGGGAGTCTTC. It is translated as CASSQAGSGGGVF.

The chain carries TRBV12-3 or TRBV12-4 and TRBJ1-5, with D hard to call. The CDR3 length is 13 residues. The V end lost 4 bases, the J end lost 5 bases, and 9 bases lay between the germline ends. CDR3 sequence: CASSSQADQPQHF. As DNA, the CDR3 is TGTGCCAGCAGTTCGCAGGCCGATCAGCCCCAGCATTTT.

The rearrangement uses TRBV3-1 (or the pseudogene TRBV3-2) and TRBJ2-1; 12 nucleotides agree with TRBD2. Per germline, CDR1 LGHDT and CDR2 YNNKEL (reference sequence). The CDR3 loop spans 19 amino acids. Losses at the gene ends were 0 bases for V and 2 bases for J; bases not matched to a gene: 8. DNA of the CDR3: TGTGCCAGCAGCCAAGATGCGCTAGCGGGGGGGCTTACCTACAATGAGCAGTTCTTC. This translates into CASSQDALAGGLTYNEQFF.

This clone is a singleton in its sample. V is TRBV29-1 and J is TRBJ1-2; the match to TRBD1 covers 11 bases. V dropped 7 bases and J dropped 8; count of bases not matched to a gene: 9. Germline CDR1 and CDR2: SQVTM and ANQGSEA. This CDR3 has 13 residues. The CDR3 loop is CSAPGQGDSGYTF. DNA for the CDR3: TGCAGCGCTCCGGGACAGGGGGATAGCGGCTACACCTTC.

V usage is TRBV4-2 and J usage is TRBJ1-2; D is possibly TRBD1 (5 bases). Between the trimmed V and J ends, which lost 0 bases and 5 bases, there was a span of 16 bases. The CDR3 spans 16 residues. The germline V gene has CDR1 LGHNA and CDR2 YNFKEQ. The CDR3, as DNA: TGTGCCAGCAGCCAAGACTTGCCCAGGGCCATTTATGGCTACACCTTC. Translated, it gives CASSQDLPRAIYGYTF.

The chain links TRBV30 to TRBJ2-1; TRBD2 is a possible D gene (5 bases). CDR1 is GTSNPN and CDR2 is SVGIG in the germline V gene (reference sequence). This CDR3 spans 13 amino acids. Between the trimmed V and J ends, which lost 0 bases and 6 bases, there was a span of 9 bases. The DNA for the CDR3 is TGTGCCTGGAGTGTACTAGGTCTCAATGAGCAGTTCTTC. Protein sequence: CAWSVLGLNEQFF.

In nucleotides, the CDR3 is TGCGCCAGCAGCTGGTCCCCGGGACAGGGCACAGATACGCAGTATTTT. This encodes CASSWSPGQGTDTQYF. The gene calls are TRBV5-1 and TRBJ2-3, with 8 positions matching TRBD1. In germline, CDR1 is SGHRS, CDR2 YFSETQ. CDR3 length: 16 residues. Trimming at V came to 3 bases and at J to 1 base, leaving 7 bases not matched to a gene.

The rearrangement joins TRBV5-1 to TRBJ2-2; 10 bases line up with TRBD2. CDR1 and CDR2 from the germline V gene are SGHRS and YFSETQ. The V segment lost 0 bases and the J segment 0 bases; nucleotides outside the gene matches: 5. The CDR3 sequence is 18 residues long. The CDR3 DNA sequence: TGCGCCAGCAGCTTGGGGCCTAGCGGGGGCCCGAACACCGGGGAGCTGTTTTTT. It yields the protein CASSLGPSGGPNTGELFF.

Written as DNA, the CDR3 is TGTGCCAGCAGCTCCCGAGGCACAACGGGAGCTTTCTTT. Protein sequence: CASSSRGTTGAFF. This chain joins TRBV7-3 and TRBJ1-1; no clear D. Germline V gives CDR1 SGHTA, CDR2 FQGTGA. Trimming removed 4 bases at V and 10 bases at J, with 16 bases between. The CDR3 contains 13 residues.